This T cell receptor (beta chain) was documented in a study of sequential checkpoint blockade in melanoma. Treatment here: randomized to nivolumab then ipilimumab (arm A) or the reverse (arm B). V dropped 11 bases and J dropped 1 base, with 5 bases sitting between them. The CDR3 length is 10 residues. Produced via immunoSEQ multiplex PCR; TCRdb's table is partial and in-frame only. The data contain tens of thousands of clones, around 65% of them singletons. Within the sample, this clone is medium-sized. Sequenced here: CD8+ T cells sorted from blood (inferred from file names), sampled from a patient given nivolumab and ipilimumab in sequence. This clonotype was obtained from a human donor with melanoma. This sequence joins TRBV23-1 and TRBJ1-2; no firm D call. TRBV23-1 is reported as an ORF; its role is uncertain. The CDR3 DNA reads as TGCGCCGGAGATAACTATGGCTACACCTTC. Its translation is CAGDNYGYTF.